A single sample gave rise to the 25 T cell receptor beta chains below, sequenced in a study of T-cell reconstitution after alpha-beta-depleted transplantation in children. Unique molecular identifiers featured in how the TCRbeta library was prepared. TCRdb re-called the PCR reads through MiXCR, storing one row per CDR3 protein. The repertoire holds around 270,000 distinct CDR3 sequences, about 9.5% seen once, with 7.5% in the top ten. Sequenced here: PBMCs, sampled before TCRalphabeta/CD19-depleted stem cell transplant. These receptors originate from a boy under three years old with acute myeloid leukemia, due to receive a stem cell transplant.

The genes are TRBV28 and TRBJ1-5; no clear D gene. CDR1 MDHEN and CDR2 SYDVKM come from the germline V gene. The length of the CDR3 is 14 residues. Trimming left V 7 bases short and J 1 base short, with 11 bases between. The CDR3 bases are TGTGCCAGCAAGGATACTTCCAGCAATCAGCCCCAGCATTTT. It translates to CASKDTSSNQPQHF.

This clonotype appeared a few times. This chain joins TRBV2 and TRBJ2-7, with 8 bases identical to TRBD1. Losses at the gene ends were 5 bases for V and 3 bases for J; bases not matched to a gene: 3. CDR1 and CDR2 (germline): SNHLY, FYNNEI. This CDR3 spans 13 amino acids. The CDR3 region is CASSRQGIYEQYF. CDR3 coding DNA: TGTGCCAGCAGTAGACAGGGGATCTACGAGCAGTACTTC.

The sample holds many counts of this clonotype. CDR3 sequence reads: CASTFTRSYEQYF. The CDR3 region has the DNA TGTGCCAGCACATTCACTCGCTCCTACGAGCAGTACTTC. The chain employs TRBV28 and TRBJ2-7; D unresolved. The CDR3 has 13 residues. V lost 7 bases, J lost 0 bases, and 10 bases lay in between. Germline V gene sequence: CDR1 MDHEN, CDR2 SYDVKM.

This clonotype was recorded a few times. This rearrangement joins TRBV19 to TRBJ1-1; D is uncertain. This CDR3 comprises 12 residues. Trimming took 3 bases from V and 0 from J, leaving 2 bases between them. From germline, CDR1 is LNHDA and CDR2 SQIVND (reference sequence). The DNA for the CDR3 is TGTGCCAGTAGTATCGTGAACACTGAAGCTTTCTTT. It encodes CASSIVNTEAFF.

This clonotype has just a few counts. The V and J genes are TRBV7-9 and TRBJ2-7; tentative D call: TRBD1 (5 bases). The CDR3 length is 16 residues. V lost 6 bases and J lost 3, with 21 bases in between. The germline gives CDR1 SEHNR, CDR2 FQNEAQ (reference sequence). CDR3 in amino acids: CASSSSSPKGFYEQYF. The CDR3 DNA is TGTGCCAGCAGTTCCTCCTCTCCGAAGGGGTTCTACGAGCAGTACTTC.

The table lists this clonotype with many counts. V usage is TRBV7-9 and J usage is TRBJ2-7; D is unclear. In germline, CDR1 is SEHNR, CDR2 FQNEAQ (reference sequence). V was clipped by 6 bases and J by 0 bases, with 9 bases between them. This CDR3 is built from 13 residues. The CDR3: CASRMDPSYEQYF. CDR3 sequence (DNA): TGTGCCAGCAGGATGGACCCCTCCTACGAGCAGTACTTC.

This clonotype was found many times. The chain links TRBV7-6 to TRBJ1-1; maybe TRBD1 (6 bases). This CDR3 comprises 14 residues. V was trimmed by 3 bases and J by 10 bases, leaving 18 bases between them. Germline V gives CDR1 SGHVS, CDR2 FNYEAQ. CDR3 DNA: TGTGCCAGCAGCTTGAATAGGGGGGCGAGAGGAGCTTTCTTT. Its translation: CASSLNRGARGAFF.

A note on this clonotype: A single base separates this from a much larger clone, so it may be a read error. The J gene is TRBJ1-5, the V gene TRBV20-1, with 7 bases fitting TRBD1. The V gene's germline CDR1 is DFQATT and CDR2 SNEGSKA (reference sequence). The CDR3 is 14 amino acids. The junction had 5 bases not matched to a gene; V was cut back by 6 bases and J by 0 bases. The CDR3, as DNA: TGCAGTGCCGGTAGGGACAGTAGCAATCAGCCCCAGCATTTT. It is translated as CSAGRDSSNQPQHF.

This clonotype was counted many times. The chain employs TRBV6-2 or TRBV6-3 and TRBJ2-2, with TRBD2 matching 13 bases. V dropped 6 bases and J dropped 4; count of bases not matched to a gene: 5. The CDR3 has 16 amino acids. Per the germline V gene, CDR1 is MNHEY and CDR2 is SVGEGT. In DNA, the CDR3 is TGTGCCAGCAGAGGGGGACTAGCGGGAACCACCGGGGAGCTGTTTTTT. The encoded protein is CASRGGLAGTTGELFF.

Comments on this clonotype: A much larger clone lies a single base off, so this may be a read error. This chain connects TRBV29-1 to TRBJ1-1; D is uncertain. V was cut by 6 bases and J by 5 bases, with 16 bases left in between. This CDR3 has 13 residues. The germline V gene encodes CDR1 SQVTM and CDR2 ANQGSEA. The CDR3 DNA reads TGCAGCGTCGACTTACCGGGATTAACTGAAGCTTTCTTT. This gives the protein CSVDLPGLTEAFF.

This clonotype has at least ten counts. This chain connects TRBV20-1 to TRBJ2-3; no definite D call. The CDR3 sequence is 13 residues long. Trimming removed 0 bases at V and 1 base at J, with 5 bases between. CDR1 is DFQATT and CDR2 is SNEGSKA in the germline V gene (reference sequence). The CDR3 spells CSARDLGTDTQYF. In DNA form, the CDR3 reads TGCAGTGCTAGAGATCTAGGCACAGATACGCAGTATTTT.

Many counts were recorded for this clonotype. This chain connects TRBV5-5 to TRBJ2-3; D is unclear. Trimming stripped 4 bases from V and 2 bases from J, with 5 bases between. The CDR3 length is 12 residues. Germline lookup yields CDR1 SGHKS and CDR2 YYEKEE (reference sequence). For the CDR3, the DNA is TGTGCCAGCAGCCCGGACACAGATACGCAGTATTTT. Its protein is CASSPDTDTQYF.

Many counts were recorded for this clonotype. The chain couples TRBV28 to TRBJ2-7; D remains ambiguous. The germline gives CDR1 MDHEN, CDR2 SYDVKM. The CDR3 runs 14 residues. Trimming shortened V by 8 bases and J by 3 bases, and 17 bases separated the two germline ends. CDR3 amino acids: CASEKADLIYEQYF. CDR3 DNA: TGTGCCAGCGAGAAAGCCGACCTGATCTACGAGCAGTACTTC.

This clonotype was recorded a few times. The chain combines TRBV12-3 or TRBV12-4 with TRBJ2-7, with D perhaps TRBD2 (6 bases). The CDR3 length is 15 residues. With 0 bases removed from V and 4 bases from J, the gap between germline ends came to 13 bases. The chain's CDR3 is CASSLALGGLYEQYF. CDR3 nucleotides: TGTGCCAGCAGTTTAGCTCTCGGGGGTCTGTACGAGCAGTACTTC.

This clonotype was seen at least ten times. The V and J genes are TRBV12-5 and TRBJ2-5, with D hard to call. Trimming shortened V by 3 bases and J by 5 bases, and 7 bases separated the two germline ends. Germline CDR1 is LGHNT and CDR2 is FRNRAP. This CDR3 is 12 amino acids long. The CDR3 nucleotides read TGTGCTAGTGGTTTCCTTCGGGAGACCCAGTACTTC. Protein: CASGFLRETQYF.

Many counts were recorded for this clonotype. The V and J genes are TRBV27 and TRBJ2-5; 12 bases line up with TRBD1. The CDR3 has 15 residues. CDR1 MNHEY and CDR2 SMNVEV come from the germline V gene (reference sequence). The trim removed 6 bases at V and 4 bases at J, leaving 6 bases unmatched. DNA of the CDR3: TGTGCCAGCAGGTCCCCGGGACAGGGGGCAGAGACCCAGTACTTC. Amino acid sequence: CASRSPGQGAETQYF.

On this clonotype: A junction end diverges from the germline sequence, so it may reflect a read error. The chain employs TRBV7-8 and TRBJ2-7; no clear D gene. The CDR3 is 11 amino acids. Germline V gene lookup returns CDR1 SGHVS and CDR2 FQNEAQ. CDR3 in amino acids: CASSSPYKQYF. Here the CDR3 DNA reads TGTGCCAGCAGCTCACCCTACAAGCAGTACTTC.

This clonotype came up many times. The CDR3 loop reads CASSFLGQPQETQYF. The CDR3 nucleotides read TGTGCCAGCAGCTTCTTGGGACAGCCCCAAGAGACCCAGTACTTC. The chain has TRBV7-9 and TRBJ2-5; 7 positions match TRBD1. Germline assignment: CDR1 SEHNR and CDR2 FQNEAQ (reference sequence). Germline trimming cut 3 bases from V and 1 base from J; bases unmatched to any gene: 5. This CDR3 is 15 amino acids long.

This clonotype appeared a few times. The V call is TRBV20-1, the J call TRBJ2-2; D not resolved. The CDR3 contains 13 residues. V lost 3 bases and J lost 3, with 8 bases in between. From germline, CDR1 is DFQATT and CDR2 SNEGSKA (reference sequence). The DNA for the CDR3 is TGCAGTGCTAGCCGGGCATACACCGGGGAGCTGTTTTTT. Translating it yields CSASRAYTGELFF.

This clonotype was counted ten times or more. CDR3 loop: CSATYRTYYGYTF. The CDR3 nucleotides are TGCAGTGCTACTTACCGGACGTACTATGGCTACACCTTC. This chain uses TRBV20-1 with TRBJ1-2; D is unclear. This CDR3 has 13 residues. CDR1 and CDR2 from the germline V gene are DFQATT and SNEGSKA (reference sequence). The V and J ends lost 4 bases and 3 bases respectively, with 12 bases between them.

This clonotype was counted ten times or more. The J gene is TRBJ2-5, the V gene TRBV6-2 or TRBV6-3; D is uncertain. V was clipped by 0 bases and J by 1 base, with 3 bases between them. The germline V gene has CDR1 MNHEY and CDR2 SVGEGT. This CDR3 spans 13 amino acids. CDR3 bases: TGTGCCAGCAGTTACTCTACCCAAGAGACCCAGTACTTC. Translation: CASSYSTQETQYF.

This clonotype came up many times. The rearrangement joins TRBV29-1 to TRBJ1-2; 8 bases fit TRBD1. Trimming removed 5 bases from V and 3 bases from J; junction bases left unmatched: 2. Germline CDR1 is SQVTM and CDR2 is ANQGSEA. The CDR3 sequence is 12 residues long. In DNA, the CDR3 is TGCAGCGTTCCACAGGGGGACTATGGCTACACCTTC. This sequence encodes CSVPQGDYGYTF.

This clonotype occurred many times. CDR3 nucleotide sequence: TGTGCCAGCAGTTCTTTAGCGGGATCGGGTACAGATACGCAGTATTTT. Protein product: CASSSLAGSGTDTQYF. The rearrangement joins TRBV28 to TRBJ2-3; 8 bases map to TRBD2. The CDR3 is 16 residues long. CDR1 is MDHEN, CDR2 SYDVKM, per germline. Trimming at V came to 4 bases and at J to 3 bases, leaving 9 bases not matched to a gene.

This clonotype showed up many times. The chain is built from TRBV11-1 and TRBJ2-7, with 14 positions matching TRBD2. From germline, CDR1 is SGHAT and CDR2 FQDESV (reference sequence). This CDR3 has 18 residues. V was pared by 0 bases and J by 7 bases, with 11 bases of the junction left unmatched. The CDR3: CASSLARYGLAGGAEQYF. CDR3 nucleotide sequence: TGTGCCAGCAGCTTAGCGCGGTATGGACTAGCGGGGGGCGCAGAGCAGTACTTC.

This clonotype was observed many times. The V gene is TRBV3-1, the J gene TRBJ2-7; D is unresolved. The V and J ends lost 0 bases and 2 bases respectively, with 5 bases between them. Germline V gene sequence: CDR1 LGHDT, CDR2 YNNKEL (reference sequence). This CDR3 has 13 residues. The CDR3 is CASSQDRTYEQYF. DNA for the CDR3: TGTGCCAGCAGCCAAGACAGAACCTACGAGCAGTACTTC.